These T cell receptor beta chains were read from a single sample in a study of cytomegalovirus exposure and HLA in healthy donors. The repertoire was sequenced with immunoSEQ multiplex PCR; TCRdb's copy has only in-frame clones and lacks some. This sample carries more than 150,000 clones, around 86% of them seen once, and the ten largest clones take roughly 0.8%. The sequencing sample was made of PBMCs. Source of these receptors: a woman under 30 in good health and CMV-seronegative. Each CDR3 is given with its conserved first and last residue. D genes are given only for firm matches. Size values are once, few and many counts, or a class for expanded clones, and some rows have none.

V gene,J gene,D gene,clone size,CDR3 protein,CDR3 DNA
TRBV25-1,TRBJ2-1,TRBD2,.,CASSDPRLAGGSYNEQFF,TGTGCCAGCAGTGACCCCAGACTAGCGGGGGGTTCCTACAATGAGCAGTTCTTC
TRBV19,TRBJ2-7,.,.,CASRTNTARIYEQYF,TGTGCCAGTAGAACTAACACCGCCCGGATCTACGAGCAGTACTTC
TRBV27,TRBJ2-7,.,.,CASSPHPLDEQYF,TGTGCCAGCAGTCCACACCCGCTTGACGAGCAGTACTTC
TRBV7-9,TRBJ1-2,.,.,CASSSNTGHRKPYGYTF,TGTGCCAGCAGCTCAAATACGGGACATAGGAAACCCTATGGCTACACCTTC
TRBV18,TRBJ2-3,.,.,CASSPPASPPGTQYF,TGTGCCAGCTCACCACCAGCCTCCCCTCCGGGTACGCAGTATTTT
TRBV19,TRBJ2-7,TRBD1,once,CASSPFDRGPYEQYF,TGTGCCAGTAGTCCCTTCGACAGGGGGCCCTACGAGCAGTACTTC
TRBV25-1,TRBJ2-1,TRBD2,.,CASSEVAGTKYNEQFF,TGTGCCAGCAGTGAAGTAGCGGGAACTAAATACAATGAGCAGTTCTTC
TRBV27,TRBJ2-5,TRBD2,.,CASSSGTSGGREQYF,TGTGCCAGCAGTTCAGGGACTAGCGGGGGGAGGGAGCAGTACTTC
TRBV29-1,TRBJ2-7,.,.,CSVVWQASYEQYF,TGCAGCGTTGTCTGGCAGGCTTCCTACGAGCAGTACTTC
TRBV2,TRBJ2-3,.,.,CASSAQDTDTQYF,TGTGCCAGCAGTGCCCAGGACACAGATACGCAGTATTTT
TRBV7-3,TRBJ1-1,.,.,CASSYQANTEAFF,TGTGCCAGCAGTTACCAGGCGAACACTGAAGCTTTCTTT
TRBV29-1,TRBJ2-7,.,.,CSATTESSYEQYF,TGCAGCGCAACAACGGAGAGCTCCTACGAGCAGTACTTC
TRBV14,TRBJ1-1,.,.,CASSQELPNTEAFF,TGTGCCAGCAGCCAAGAGCTACCGAACACTGAAGCTTTCTTT
TRBV15,TRBJ2-7,.,.,CATSRQGNYEQYF,TGTGCCACCAGCAGGCAGGGTAATTACGAGCAGTACTTC
TRBV28,TRBJ2-1,.,once,CASSLSVGRDEQFF,TGTGCCAGCAGTTTATCCGTCGGCCGGGATGAGCAGTTCTTC
TRBV7-9,TRBJ2-1,.,.,CSSSLARVPQFF,TGTTCCAGCAGCTTAGCCAGGGTACCGCAGTTCTTC
TRBV19,TRBJ2-5,TRBD2,.,CASSSQPTSGKQETQYF,TGTGCCAGTAGTTCACAACCGACTAGCGGGAAACAAGAGACCCAGTACTTC
TRBV15,TRBJ1-2,.,.,CATSRDLMGSHYGYTF,TGTGCCACCAGCAGAGATTTAATGGGGAGTCACTATGGCTACACCTTC
TRBV6-1,TRBJ2-7,.,.,CASSAVAGSSSREQYF,TGTGCCAGCAGTGCTGTGGCCGGGAGTTCCTCCCGCGAGCAGTACTTC
TRBV7-9,TRBJ1-6,TRBD1,.,CASSFQGENSPLHF,TGTGCCAGCAGCTTTCAGGGGGAAAATTCACCCCTCCACTTT
TRBV15,TRBJ1-2,.,.,CATSSGEGFDGYTF,TGTGCCACCAGCAGCGGGGAAGGGTTTGATGGCTACACCTTC
TRBV4-1,TRBJ2-3,TRBD1,.,CASSQVDRDSLYF,TGCGCCAGCAGCCAAGTCGATCGGGACAGTCTGTATTTT
TRBV19,TRBJ2-5,.,.,CASSIGPYQTQYF,TGTGCCAGTAGTATTGGCCCTTATCAGACCCAGTACTTC
TRBV2,TRBJ1-5,.,.,CASSSQGIGNQPQHF,TGTGCCAGCAGTTCACAGGGAATTGGAAATCAGCCCCAGCATTTT
TRBV7-9,TRBJ2-7,.,.,CSSSSRGYEQYF,TGTTCCAGCAGCTCCAGGGGTTACGAGCAGTACTTC
TRBV27,TRBJ2-3,TRBD2,.,CASKPGLAVRAADTQYF,TGTGCCAGCAAACCGGGACTAGCCGTAAGGGCGGCAGATACGCAGTATTTT
TRBV7-6,TRBJ2-1,.,.,CASSASGRAGTYNEQFF,TGTGCCAGCAGCGCGAGTGGTCGAGCGGGGACATACAATGAGCAGTTCTTC
TRBV27,TRBJ2-1,TRBD2,.,CASRMGLAGASEQFF,TGTGCCAGCAGAATGGGACTAGCGGGTGCCAGTGAGCAGTTCTTC
TRBV6-1,TRBJ2-7,.,.,CASSEAAWSYEQYF,TGTGCCAGCAGTGAAGCTGCCTGGAGCTACGAGCAGTACTTC
TRBV27,TRBJ1-1,.,.,CASRSGDTEAFF,TGTGCCAGCAGGTCAGGGGACACTGAAGCTTTCTTT
TRBV18,TRBJ2-1,TRBD2,.,CASSPPGTSTYNEQFF,TGTGCCAGCTCACCCCCGGGGACTAGCACCTATAATGAGCAGTTCTTC